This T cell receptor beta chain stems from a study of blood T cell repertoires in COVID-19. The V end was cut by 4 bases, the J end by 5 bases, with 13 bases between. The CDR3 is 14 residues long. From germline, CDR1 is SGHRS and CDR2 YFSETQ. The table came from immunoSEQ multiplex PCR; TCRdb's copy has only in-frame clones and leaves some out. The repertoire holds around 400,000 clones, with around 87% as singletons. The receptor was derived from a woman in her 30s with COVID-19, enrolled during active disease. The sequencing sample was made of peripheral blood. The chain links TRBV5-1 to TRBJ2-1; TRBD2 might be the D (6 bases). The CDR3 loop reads CASSRGSEHNEQFF. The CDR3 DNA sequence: TGCGCCAGCAGCCGGGGGAGTGAACACAATGAGCAGTTCTTC.